This TCR beta chain was documented in a study of blood T cell repertoires in COVID-19. The table lists this clone with a count of one. As handled by the study authors: Cell counts per sample came from amplifying reference gene primers. Profiled with immunoSEQ multiplex PCR; TCRdb holds only in-frame clones, not every one. V, J and clone size were drawn from that table, and D and trimming were deduced from the DNA. The profile shows 88,000 or so clones, about 85% of them singletons. Germline-derived CDR1 and CDR2 are LNHDA and SQIVND (reference sequence). V was shortened by 0 bases and J by 0 bases, with 9 bases between the two germline ends. CDR3 length equals 16 residues.

Sequencing used peripheral blood. The V call is TRBV19, the J call TRBJ2-1; D gene uncertain. This clonotype originated in a human donor in a cohort sampled during active COVID-19. The CDR3 sequence: CASSIDTYSSYNEQFF. CDR3 bases: TGTGCCAGTAGTATAGATACATACAGCTCCTACAATGAGCAGTTCTTC. Drawing the rest from reference TRBV19 and TRBJ2-1, the complete variable domain is DGGITQSPKYLFRKEGQNVTLSCEQNLNHDAMYWYRQDPGQGLRLIYYSQIVNDFQKGDIAEGYSVSREKKESFPLTVTSAQKNPTAFYLCASSIDTYSSYNEQFFGPGTRLTVL.